Below are 31 T cell receptor beta chains sequenced from a single sample in a study of long-term antiretroviral therapy in people with HIV. Researchers report immunoSEQ v3.0 was run at survey level. The method was immunoSEQ multiplex PCR; TCRdb's version includes in-frame clones alone and lacks a portion of them. The sample lists some 45,000 clones, about nine tenths occurring once. Sequencing was performed on unsorted PBMCs, taken 0.1 years before starting antiretroviral therapy. The receptors stem from a woman between 45 and 60 years old with HIV.

This chain connects TRBV5-1 to TRBJ1-1; D is possibly TRBD1 (5 bases). Germline CDR1 is SGHRS and CDR2 is YFSETQ. V was trimmed by 4 bases and J by 8 bases, leaving 15 bases between them. This CDR3 is 13 amino acids long. The CDR3 DNA reads TGCGCCAGCAGCCGGGAGGGGAATACGGAAGCTTTCTTT. It codes for CASSREGNTEAFF.

V gene TRBV30 combines with J gene TRBJ1-3, with D unclear. This CDR3 comprises 13 residues. CDR1 and CDR2 from the germline V gene are GTSNPN and SVGIG (reference sequence). The V end lost 2 bases, the J end lost 4 bases, and 9 bases lay between the germline ends. The CDR3 region is CAWSQNRGNTIYF. CDR3 bases: TGTGCCTGGAGTCAGAACCGCGGAAACACCATATATTTT.

The V call is TRBV11-1, the J call TRBJ2-3; TRBD1 might be the D (6 bases). CDR1 is SGHAT, CDR2 FQDESV, per germline (reference sequence). The CDR3 is 18 residues long. V was cut by 5 bases and J by 4 bases, with 25 bases left in between. DNA for the CDR3: TGTGCCAGCAGCCCCTACCACACGACAGGCCAGTTGGCAGATACGCAGTATTTT. This codes for CASSPYHTTGQLADTQYF.

The chain recombines TRBV10-1 with TRBJ1-2, with no clear D. V was trimmed by 7 bases and J by 2 bases, leaving 20 bases between them. The germline CDR1 and CDR2 sequences are WNHNN and SYGVQD (reference sequence). This CDR3 contains 16 residues. CDR3 in DNA: TGCGCCAGCACCCGATTGGTGGGCCCTACCAACTATGGCTACACCTTC. It encodes CASTRLVGPTNYGYTF.

The gene calls are TRBV6-6 and TRBJ1-5; D gene unclear. CDR1 and CDR2 from the germline V gene are MNHNY and SVGAGI (reference sequence). The CDR3 runs 10 residues. Deletions cut 6 bases from V and 11 bases from J, with 8 bases between. The chain's CDR3 is CASSGVAQHF. The DNA for the CDR3 is TGTGCCAGCAGCGGCGTGGCCCAGCATTTT.

This chain joins TRBV5-1 and TRBJ1-1; D is unresolved. This CDR3 is built from 15 residues. Trimming removed 5 bases at V and 1 base at J, with 15 bases between. Per germline, CDR1 SGHRS and CDR2 YFSETQ. CDR3 sequence reads: CASSETPERNTEAFF. DNA of the CDR3: TGCGCCAGCAGTGAAACTCCCGAGAGGAACACTGAAGCTTTCTTT.

This rearrangement joins TRBV23-1 to TRBJ2-7; 9 bases align to TRBD2. TRBV23-1 is recorded as an ORF, its role being uncertain. Germline trimming cut 6 bases from V and 4 bases from J; bases unmatched to any gene: 13. The CDR3 length is 16 residues. The CDR3 DNA reads as TGCGCCAGCAGCCAAAATAGCGGGGGCCTGTTATACGAGCAGTACTTC. Translation: CASSQNSGGLLYEQYF.

The CDR3 DNA is TGTGCCAGCAGCCGACCGGCAGGAGCCGAGACCCAGTACTTC. Translated, it gives CASSRPAGAETQYF. This chain uses TRBV11-2 with TRBJ2-5; D unresolved. The CDR3 is 14 residues long. CDR1 SGHAT and CDR2 FQNNGV come from the germline V gene. V lost 5 bases and J 5 bases, leaving 15 bases between the germline ends.

The chain carries TRBV6-7 and TRBJ1-6; 7 bases are a match to TRBD1. TRBV6-7 is flagged as an ORF with uncertain function. The CDR3 length is 16 residues. V was clipped by 2 bases and J by 8 bases; unmatched bases: 9. CDR3 loop: CASSYPDRVGDSPLHF. CDR3 sequence (DNA): TGTGCCAGCAGTTACCCCGACAGGGTTGGAGATTCACCCCTCCACTTT.

This clone has just one count. The V call is TRBV11-2, the J call TRBJ1-2; D uncertain. The CDR3 contains 13 residues. V was cut by 5 bases and J by 1 base, with 8 bases left in between. Germline V lookup: CDR1 SGHAT, CDR2 FQNNGV. The CDR3 loop is CASSRDVNYGYTF. The CDR3 bases are TGTGCCAGCAGCCGAGACGTTAACTATGGCTACACCTTC. The full variable domain, its missing parts supplied by reference TRBV11-2 and TRBJ1-2, is EAGVAQSPRYKIIEKRQSVAFWCNPISGHATLYWYQQILGQGPKLLIQFQNNGVVDDSQLPKDRFSAERLKGVDSTLKIQPAKLEDSAVYLCASSRDVNYGYTFGSGTRLTVV.

Here the CDR3 DNA reads TGTGCCATCAGTGAAGGGGGGGCGCTGGCCAATGAGCAGTTCTTC. This codes for CAISEGGALANEQFF. The rearrangement links TRBV10-3 to TRBJ2-1, with D possibly being TRBD2 (7 bases). Germline CDR1 is ENHRY and CDR2 is SYGVKD. CDR3 length equals 15 residues. V was clipped by 3 bases and J by 6 bases, with 15 bases between them.

The chain joins TRBV5-1 to TRBJ2-5; 11 bases are a match to TRBD1. In germline, CDR1 is SGHRS, CDR2 YFSETQ. The CDR3 is 15 amino acids. V was clipped by 4 bases and J by 5 bases; unmatched bases: 7. In DNA form, the CDR3 reads TGCGCCAGCAGCATGGGACAGGGGGTTTGGGAGACCCAGTACTTC. This sequence encodes CASSMGQGVWETQYF.

This clone was seen just once. The chain links TRBV19 to TRBJ1-1; a weak D match, TRBD1 (5 bases). Between the trimmed V and J ends, which lost 3 bases and 0 bases, there was a span of 8 bases. This CDR3 region has 14 residues. The germline gives CDR1 LNHDA, CDR2 SQIVND (reference sequence). CDR3: CASSMSGVNTEAFF. For the CDR3, the DNA is TGTGCCAGTAGTATGTCGGGGGTGAACACTGAAGCTTTCTTT.

Concerning this clone: Other DNA sequences from this sample encode an identical CDR3 as well. The chain has TRBV7-8 and TRBJ2-7; D is possibly TRBD1 or TRBD2 (5 bases each). The CDR3 has 14 amino acids. V shed 1 base and J shed 2 bases, with 9 bases lying between them. The germline gives CDR1 SGHVS, CDR2 FQNEAQ. The CDR3 DNA reads TGTGCCAGCAGCTTAGGAACGGGGCCCTACGAGCAGTACTTC. Translation: CASSLGTGPYEQYF. Full variable domain (rest looked up from reference TRBV7-8 and TRBJ2-7): GAGVSQSPRYKVAKRGQDVALRCDPISGHVSLFWYQQALGQGPEFLTYFQNEAQLDKSGLPSDRFFAERPEGSVSTLKIQRTQQEDSAVYLCASSLGTGPYEQYFGPGTRLTVT.

The V call is TRBV18, the J call TRBJ1-5; tentatively, D is TRBD1 (6 bases). Trimming removed 3 bases from V and 5 bases from J, with 11 bases in between. CDR3 length: 14 residues. Germline CDR1 is KGHSH and CDR2 is LQKENI. The CDR3 DNA sequence: TGTGCCAGCTCACCGGGACAATTCGATCAGCCCCAGCATTTT. Translation: CASSPGQFDQPQHF.

The chain uses TRBV5-1 and TRBJ2-2; possible D gene TRBD1, 6 bases. The CDR3 spans 16 residues. Germline assignment: CDR1 SGHRS and CDR2 YFSETQ. Trimming stripped 2 bases from V and 6 bases from J, with 17 bases between. CDR3 sequence reads: CASSFRDTPLSGELFF. In DNA, the CDR3 is TGCGCCAGCAGCTTCCGGGACACCCCGCTTTCCGGGGAGCTGTTTTTT.

This chain links TRBV2 with TRBJ1-1; 9 positions agree with TRBD1. Germline-derived CDR1 and CDR2 are SNHLY and FYNNEI. The CDR3 consists of 14 residues. V trimming: 7 bases; J trimming: 4 bases; junction bases outside the gene matches: 7. The DNA of the CDR3 is TGTGCCAGCAAGGAGGGGACAGGGCCCACTGAAGCTTTCTTT. Its translation: CASKEGTGPTEAFF.

The genes are TRBV11-2 and TRBJ2-5; tentative D call: TRBD1 (6 bases). V lost 1 base, J lost 2 bases, and 8 bases lay in between. Germline-derived CDR1 and CDR2 are SGHAT and FQNNGV. This CDR3 has 14 residues. CDR3 bases: TGTGCCAGCAGCTTAGCACAGGGACAAGAGACCCAGTACTTC. Residues: CASSLAQGQETQYF.

The chain joins TRBV18 to TRBJ2-1, with D tentatively TRBD2 (6 bases). This CDR3 region has 14 residues. CDR1 and CDR2 from the germline V gene are KGHSH and LQKENI. V was trimmed by 3 bases and J by 8 bases, leaving 14 bases between them. CDR3 in DNA: TGTGCCAGCTCACCGATCGCGGGGTGGGATGAGCAGTTCTTC. Translating gives CASSPIAGWDEQFF.

This clone was seen only once. The chain uses TRBV2 and TRBJ1-4; 8 bases are a match to TRBD1. With 2 bases clipped from V and 7 bases from J, the junction kept 6 bases outside the gene matches. Germline-derived CDR1 and CDR2 are SNHLY and FYNNEI. The CDR3 has 15 amino acids. For the CDR3, the DNA is TGTGCCAGCAGTGAACAGGGGGCGAAAAGTGAAAAACTGTTTTTT. Its translation: CASSEQGAKSEKLFF. The full variable domain, its missing parts supplied by reference TRBV2 and TRBJ1-4, is EPEVTQTPSHQVTQMGQEVILRCVPISNHLYFYWYRQILGQKVEFLVSFYNNEISEKSEIFDDQFSVERPDGSNFTLKIRSTKLEDSAMYFCASSEQGAKSEKLFFGSGTQLSVL.

The rearrangement joins TRBV7-9 to TRBJ1-1; no clear D gene. The germline CDR1 and CDR2 sequences are SEHNR and FQNEAQ (reference sequence). CDR3 size: 13 residues. The V and J ends lost 2 bases and 4 bases respectively, with 8 bases between them. The DNA for the CDR3 is TGTGCCAGCAGCTTAAAGTCCGGCACTGAAGCTTTCTTT. Its protein is CASSLKSGTEAFF.

The rearrangement joins TRBV29-1 to TRBJ1-1; 11 positions match TRBD1. CDR3 length equals 13 residues. CDR1 is SQVTM, CDR2 ANQGSEA, per germline. Trimming removed 6 bases from V and 1 base from J; junction bases left unmatched: 1. This CDR3 reads CSVGTGGNTEAFF. The CDR3 DNA reads TGCAGCGTCGGGACAGGGGGGAACACTGAAGCTTTCTTT.

The gene calls are TRBV18 and TRBJ2-7; 9 bases are shared with TRBD2. The germline CDR1 and CDR2 sequences are KGHSH and LQKENI. V gave up 6 bases and J gave up 3 bases; unmatched junction bases: 6. The CDR3 length is 14 residues. CDR3 DNA: TGTGCCAGCTCTCTTAGCGGGGGCGACTACGAGCAGTACTTC. The encoded protein is CASSLSGGDYEQYF.

The chain is built from TRBV6-1 and TRBJ1-1; D is perhaps TRBD1 (6 bases). V shed 0 bases and J shed 11 bases, with 16 bases lying between them. This CDR3 has 14 amino acids. Per the germline V gene, CDR1 is MNHNS and CDR2 is SASEGT. The CDR3 protein is CASSEANRGGVAFF. The DNA of the CDR3 is TGTGCCAGCAGTGAAGCTAATAGAGGGGGGGTCGCTTTCTTT.

V is TRBV28 and J is TRBJ1-6, with 8 bases aligning to TRBD1. Germline CDR1 is MDHEN and CDR2 is SYDVKM. V lost 6 bases, J lost 9 bases, and 10 bases stayed unmatched. The CDR3 extends over 15 amino acids. As DNA, the CDR3 is TGTGCCAGCAGCCCAGGACAGGGTCAGGGTTCACCCCTCCACTTT. This encodes CASSPGQGQGSPLHF.

The gene calls are TRBV25-1 and TRBJ2-3; no definite D call. The germline CDR1 and CDR2 sequences are MGHDK and SYGVNS. V was shortened by 3 bases and J by 9 bases, with 16 bases between the two germline ends. There are 14 residues in the CDR3. For the CDR3, the DNA is TGTGCCAGCAGTGAGGGGTTTCGACGCGAGACGCAGTATTTT. It is translated as CASSEGFRRETQYF.

The chain is built from TRBV4-1 and TRBJ2-7, with 7 bases aligning to TRBD1. CDR3 length: 15 amino acids. CDR1 MGHRA and CDR2 YSYEKL come from the germline V gene. Trimming cost V 0 bases and J 0 bases; bases outside gene matches: 2. The CDR3 reads CASSQEHRGSYEQYF. In DNA form, the CDR3 reads TGCGCCAGCAGCCAAGAACACAGGGGCTCCTACGAGCAGTACTTC.

The chain uses TRBV5-1 and TRBJ1-5; unclear D gene. Trimming took 0 bases from V and 1 from J, leaving 8 bases between them. Germline V gene lookup returns CDR1 SGHRS and CDR2 YFSETQ. The CDR3 loop spans 15 amino acids. The CDR3 reads CASSLAGESNQPQHF. The CDR3 DNA follows: TGCGCCAGCAGCTTGGCCGGAGAGAGCAATCAGCCCCAGCATTTT.

The rearrangement joins TRBV5-1 to TRBJ2-7; TRBD2 is a possible D gene (6 bases). This CDR3 spans 14 amino acids. V lost 6 bases to trimming and J lost 2 bases, with 15 bases between them. The germline V gene encodes CDR1 SGHRS and CDR2 YFSETQ. CDR3 protein: CASNMEGGPYEQYF. The CDR3 DNA is TGCGCCAGCAATATGGAGGGTGGCCCCTACGAGCAGTACTTC.

The chain combines TRBV5-4 with TRBJ1-1, with D possibly matching TRBD1 (5 bases). The CDR3 loop spans 15 amino acids. Trimming took off 4 bases at V and 1 base at J, with 14 bases between the two ends. Germline V gives CDR1 SGHNT, CDR2 YYREEE (reference sequence). The CDR3 spells CASSTGGRKNTEAFF. In nucleotides, the CDR3 is TGTGCCAGCAGCACGGGGGGGAGAAAGAACACTGAAGCTTTCTTT.

The V call is TRBV4-1, the J call TRBJ2-2, with 7 bases lining up with TRBD2. The V gene end was trimmed by 0 bases and the J gene end by 8 bases; junction bases not matched to a gene: 6. Looked up from germline, CDR1 is MGHRA and CDR2 is YSYEKL. The CDR3 is 15 residues long. CDR3 nucleotides: TGCGCCAGCAGCCAAGAGCCGGGGGGAAGGGGGGAGCTGTTTTTT. This sequence encodes CASSQEPGGRGELFF.